The clone carrying this T cell receptor beta chain was counted a few times. This entry comes from a study of blood T cell repertoires in COVID-19. About the research overall: The United States, Italy and Spain supplied acute and convalescent COVID-19 samples. T cells, B-cell-depleted T cells, or PBMCs provided the cDNA or gDNA that served as material.

Source study methods: From reference gene primer amplification, estimates of nucleated cell counts were derived. Only in-frame clones appear in the TCRdb table, and some are missing; sequencing was by immunoSEQ multiplex PCR. From that table come the V and J calls and clone size; the DNA was used to work out D and trimming. Of some 74,000 clones listed, nearly 80% were seen once; the top ten hold 10% to 15%. This CDR3 has 19 residues. J lost 6 bases, V lost 0 bases, and 16 bases had no gene match. CDR1 LGHDT and CDR2 YNNKEL come from the germline V gene (reference sequence). The gene calls are TRBV3-1 (or the pseudogene TRBV3-2) and TRBJ2-2, with 7 bases fitting TRBD2. This receptor was obtained from a human donor in a cohort sampled during active COVID-19. Material for sequencing was peripheral blood. As DNA, the CDR3 is TGTGCCAGCAGCCAAGATCGCGGGCTAGCGGCGTTGATGGCCGGGGAGCTGTTTTTT. Encoded protein: CASSQDRGLAALMAGELFF.